The TCR beta chain under discussion was sequenced for a study of cytomegalovirus exposure and HLA in healthy donors. Study-wide results and limits: CMV antigen specificity was confirmed in vitro for a few CMV-associated chains. Judged likely to be a sequencing artifact was a cluster of highly shared sequence variants. Reportedly, cytomegalovirus status was diagnosed with high sensitivity and specificity.

With respect to this clone: What it binds is not known.

A multiplex PCR was run with 60 Vbeta primers and 13 Jbeta primers. As processed by the authors: Later reanalysis found approximately 80 million unique TCR beta chains, around 11 million of them shared. Some clones are missing from TCRdb's copy, which holds only in-frame ones; the method was immunoSEQ multiplex PCR. The DNA was the basis for D and trimming; V, J and clone size are from that table. The table lists roughly 140,000 clones, 63% of them singletons. CDR1 LNHDA and CDR2 SQIVND come from the germline V gene (reference sequence). There are 14 residues in the CDR3. Trimming removed 6 bases at V and 4 bases at J, with 15 bases between.

The sample comprised PBMCs. The TCR was taken from an older woman in good health and CMV-seropositive. The chain couples TRBV19 to TRBJ1-2; a possible D gene is TRBD1 (6 bases). Written as DNA, the CDR3 is TGTGCCAGTAGCCCTACCGGACAGCCCTATGGCTACACCTTC. Translated, it gives CASSPTGQPYGYTF.